What follows are 28 T cell receptor beta chains derived from one specimen sequenced in a study of T cell responses to AZD1222 COVID-19 vaccine. The repertoire was sequenced with immunoSEQ multiplex PCR; TCRdb's copy has only in-frame clones and lacks some. The sample shows 90,000 to 130,000 clones, 85% to 95% of them seen only once. The sequences come from peripheral blood, collected on day 0 of AZD1222 vaccination. These receptors were obtained from an adult in good health.

The chain combines TRBV5-5 with TRBJ2-7; D is unresolved. Germline V gives CDR1 SGHKS, CDR2 YYEKEE (reference sequence). This CDR3 has 14 residues. Trimming left V 4 bases short and J 0 bases short, with 11 bases between. This CDR3 reads CASSIGSFSYEQYF. Written as DNA, the CDR3 is TGTGCCAGCAGCATCGGGTCCTTCTCCTACGAGCAGTACTTC.

The chain carries TRBV11-2 and TRBJ2-3, with 8 bases identical to TRBD1. This CDR3 is 12 amino acids long. Losses at the gene ends were 0 bases for V and 10 bases for J; bases not matched to a gene: 0. Germline assignment: CDR1 SGHAT and CDR2 FQNNGV. The CDR3: CASSLETGAQYF. The CDR3 coding sequence is TGTGCCAGCAGCTTAGAGACAGGGGCGCAGTATTTT.

The rearrangement uses TRBV7-9 and TRBJ1-5; D is uncertain. The germline V gene encodes CDR1 SEHNR and CDR2 FQNEAQ (reference sequence). V lost 1 base to trimming and J lost 4 bases, with 8 bases between them. There are 14 residues in the CDR3. This CDR3 is CASSLDASNQPQHF. CDR3 bases: TGTGCCAGCAGCTTAGACGCCAGTAATCAGCCCCAGCATTTT.

The chain has TRBV24-1 and TRBJ1-5; maybe TRBD1 (6 bases). Per germline, CDR1 KGHDR and CDR2 SFDVKD. Trimming removed 5 bases at V and 4 bases at J, with 8 bases between. This CDR3 has 13 amino acids. The CDR3 spells CATSGGGNQPQHF. CDR3 nucleotides: TGTGCCACCAGTGGAGGGGGAAATCAGCCCCAGCATTTT.

This chain links TRBV11-2 with TRBJ1-1; D not resolved. The CDR3 totals 13 residues. V was trimmed by 3 bases and J by 0 bases, leaving 5 bases between them. The germline V gene encodes CDR1 SGHAT and CDR2 FQNNGV. The CDR3 nucleotides are TGTGCCAGCAGCTTCTCAGTGAACACTGAAGCTTTCTTT. This codes for CASSFSVNTEAFF.

The chain uses TRBV6-5 and TRBJ2-7; D may be TRBD2 (6 bases). V lost 10 bases and J 2 bases, leaving 15 bases between the germline ends. The CDR3 spans 13 residues. The germline V gene has CDR1 MNHEY and CDR2 SVGAGI. In nucleotides, the CDR3 is TGTGCCACCACCGGGACGGGAGCCTACGAGCAGTACTTC. Translating gives CATTGTGAYEQYF.

Turning to this clone: The identical CDR3 is also encoded by other nucleotide sequences in the sample. The chain is built from TRBV28 and TRBJ1-4; D is unresolved. The CDR3 loop spans 12 amino acids. CDR1 and CDR2 from the germline V gene are MDHEN and SYDVKM. V shed 3 bases and J shed 5 bases, with 4 bases lying between them. Here the CDR3 DNA reads TGTGCCAGCAGTTTCCTCAATGAAAAACTGTTTTTT. Translated, it gives CASSFLNEKLFF.

The chain links TRBV6-5 to TRBJ1-2, with TRBD1 as a possible D gene (6 bases). This CDR3 is built from 14 residues. The V and J ends lost 8 bases and 4 bases respectively, with 17 bases between them. Germline V gives CDR1 MNHEY, CDR2 SVGAGI. The CDR3 DNA reads as TGTGCCAGCCGACCCGGGGGGGACATCTATGGCTACACCTTC. Its protein is CASRPGGDIYGYTF.

The J gene is TRBJ1-2, the V gene TRBV29-1; D not certain. V lost 3 bases and J 2 bases, leaving 7 bases between the germline ends. CDR3 size: 12 residues. The germline V gene encodes CDR1 SQVTM and CDR2 ANQGSEA. In nucleotides, the CDR3 is TGCAGCGTTGATCACGGCAACTATGGCTACACCTTC. Its protein is CSVDHGNYGYTF. Full variable domain (remainder filled in from reference TRBV29-1 and TRBJ1-2): SAVISQKPSRDICQRGTSLTIQCQVDSQVTMMFWYRQQPGQSLTLIATANQGSEATYESGFVIDKFPISRPNLTFSTLTVSNMSPEDSSIYLCSVDHGNYGYTFGSGTRLTVV.

The CDR3 DNA follows: TGTGCCAGCAGCTCCCGGGACAGCAATCAGCCCCAGCATTTT. Translated: CASSSRDSNQPQHF. The chain links TRBV3-1 (or the pseudogene TRBV3-2) to TRBJ1-5; perhaps TRBD1 as D (5 bases). V lost 5 bases to trimming and J lost 1 base, with 9 bases between them. The CDR3 is made up of 14 amino acids. Germline lookup yields CDR1 LGHDT and CDR2 YNNKEL (reference sequence).

The rearrangement uses TRBV6-5 and TRBJ2-3, with TRBD2 matching 10 bases. Trimming took 7 bases from V and 5 from J; bases not matched to a gene: 6. This CDR3 region has 14 residues. Germline V gives CDR1 MNHEY, CDR2 SVGAGI. CDR3 nucleotides: TGTGCCAGCAAACTAGCGGGAATAGGAGATACGCAGTATTTT. The encoded protein is CASKLAGIGDTQYF.

The chain uses TRBV29-1 and TRBJ1-1; tentative D call: TRBD1 (6 bases). This CDR3 contains 13 residues. The germline V gene has CDR1 SQVTM and CDR2 ANQGSEA. The V end was cut by 6 bases, the J end by 2 bases, with 13 bases between. The CDR3 spells CSVQGQHNTEAFF. CDR3 nucleotides: TGCAGCGTACAAGGACAGCACAACACTGAAGCTTTCTTT.

Only one count was recorded for this clone. The chain employs TRBV5-1 and TRBJ1-1; unclear D gene. The CDR3 extends over 17 amino acids. Deletions cut 2 bases from V and 0 bases from J, with 17 bases between. Germline values: CDR1 SGHRS, CDR2 YFSETQ. In nucleotides, the CDR3 is TGCGCCAGCAGCTTTACAGCATCCGACTTTATGAACACTGAAGCTTTCTTT. It yields the protein CASSFTASDFMNTEAFF.

The V call is TRBV10-1, the J call TRBJ2-7; D is uncertain. The CDR3 has 11 amino acids. Germline V gene sequence: CDR1 WNHNN, CDR2 SYGVQD (reference sequence). The ends were cut back, 4 bases at V and 6 bases at J, with 7 bases in the middle. The CDR3 DNA sequence: TGCGCCAGCAGTGCGGGTAGCGAGCAGTACTTC. This sequence encodes CASSAGSEQYF.

V gene TRBV3-1 (or the pseudogene TRBV3-2) combines with J gene TRBJ2-5; D is ambiguous. V was trimmed by 6 bases and J by 5 bases, leaving 10 bases between them. The CDR3 loop spans 12 amino acids. CDR1 is LGHDT, CDR2 YNNKEL, per germline (reference sequence). CDR3 nucleotide sequence: TGTGCCAGCAGGGGATACCGGGAGACCCAGTACTTC. Its translation is CASRGYRETQYF.

This clone has just a few counts. The chain recombines TRBV5-8 with TRBJ1-1; 7 bases match TRBD1. V lost 4 bases and J lost 5; bases outside the gene matches: 11. Germline V gives CDR1 SGHTS, CDR2 YDEGEE. The CDR3 extends over 15 amino acids. CDR3 protein: CASSRPGQRTTEAFF. Written as DNA, the CDR3 is TGTGCCAGCAGCCGTCCGGGACAGCGAACTACTGAAGCTTTCTTT.

V is TRBV6-5 and J is TRBJ2-1, with 8 nucleotides matching TRBD1. The CDR3 loop spans 15 amino acids. Losses at the gene ends were 2 bases for V and 9 bases for J; bases not matched to a gene: 9. Germline V gives CDR1 MNHEY, CDR2 SVGAGI. The CDR3 loop reads CASSYPGQGEGEQFF. The CDR3 DNA follows: TGTGCCAGCAGTTACCCCGGACAGGGTGAAGGTGAGCAGTTCTTC.

V and J are TRBV7-9 and TRBJ1-1, with TRBD1 matching over 7 bases. Germline V gives CDR1 SEHNR, CDR2 FQNEAQ (reference sequence). Germline trimming cut 5 bases from V and 11 bases from J; bases unmatched to any gene: 8. The CDR3 extends over 12 amino acids. CDR3 protein: CASSAQGTWAFF. DNA of the CDR3: TGTGCCAGCAGCGCACAGGGGACCTGGGCTTTCTTT.

V gene TRBV7-7 combines with J gene TRBJ2-5; D ambiguous. In germline, CDR1 is SSHAT, CDR2 FNYEAQ (reference sequence). The CDR3 loop spans 13 amino acids. V shed 3 bases and J shed 5 bases, with 10 bases lying between them. In nucleotides, the CDR3 is TGTGCCAGCAGCTTTAACTTTCGGGAGACCCAGTACTTC. It translates to CASSFNFRETQYF.

The rearrangement joins TRBV5-5 to TRBJ2-5, with D unclear. Germline assignment: CDR1 SGHKS and CDR2 YYEKEE (reference sequence). The V gene lost 0 bases and the J gene lost 2 bases, with 5 bases spanning the gap. This CDR3 region has 13 residues. DNA for the CDR3: TGTGCCAGCAGCTTGGCCAGTCAAGAGACCCAGTACTTC. Its translation: CASSLASQETQYF. The variable domain in full, with the rest retrieved from reference TRBV5-5 and TRBJ2-5, is DAGVTQSPTHLIKTRGQQVTLRCSPISGHKSVSWYQQVLGQGPQFIFQYYEKEERGRGNFPDRFSARQFPNYSSELNVNALLLGDSALYLCASSLASQETQYFGPGTRLLVL.

The table lists this clone with a few counts. This chain links TRBV28 with TRBJ2-1; maybe TRBD2 (6 bases). The CDR3 is made up of 15 amino acids. Germline V lookup: CDR1 MDHEN, CDR2 SYDVKM. Trimming pared 6 bases from V and 5 bases from J, leaving 17 bases between. CDR3 sequence: CASSRLAGSNNEQFF. The CDR3 DNA sequence: TGTGCCAGCAGCCGGCTGGCGGGGTCCAACAATGAGCAGTTCTTC.

This chain links TRBV28 with TRBJ1-2; TRBD1 matches 8 bases. The germline V gene has CDR1 MDHEN and CDR2 SYDVKM. CDR3 length: 15 amino acids. The trim removed 6 bases at V and 5 bases at J, leaving 11 bases unmatched. CDR3 in amino acids: CASRFPSQGAYGYTF. DNA of the CDR3: TGTGCCAGCAGATTCCCAAGCCAGGGGGCTTATGGCTACACCTTC.

The chain uses TRBV11-2 and TRBJ1-1; 10 bases line up with TRBD1. CDR1 and CDR2 (germline): SGHAT, FQNNGV. The junction had 3 bases not matched to a gene; V was cut back by 1 base and J by 4 bases. The CDR3 length is 15 residues. CDR3 residues: CASSLGTGGSTEAFF. The DNA of the CDR3 is TGTGCCAGCAGCTTAGGGACAGGGGGGAGCACTGAAGCTTTCTTT.

The chain combines TRBV5-1 with TRBJ1-6; D ambiguous. Germline CDR1 is SGHRS and CDR2 is YFSETQ. The CDR3 length is 15 residues. V lost 4 bases, J lost 7 bases, and 15 bases lay in between. In DNA, the CDR3 is TGCGCCAGCAGCCCCGTCGGAGAGGGAAATTCACCCCTCCACTTT. This translates into CASSPVGEGNSPLHF.

The chain links TRBV6-1 to TRBJ2-1, with 9 bases aligning to TRBD2. This CDR3 spans 17 amino acids. V lost 1 base to trimming and J lost 3 bases; unmatched junction nucleotides: 7. The germline gives CDR1 MNHNS, CDR2 SASEGT. CDR3 nucleotides: TGTGCCAGCAGTGAAGGGGGGACTAGCCGTTTCTACAATGAGCAGTTCTTC. Its translation is CASSEGGTSRFYNEQFF.

The chain combines TRBV18 with TRBJ2-6; TRBD1 is a possible D gene (6 bases). The CDR3 loop spans 15 amino acids. Germline-derived CDR1 and CDR2 are KGHSH and LQKENI. The DNA of the CDR3 is TGTGCTGGGAGACAGGAAATCTCTGGGGCCAACGTCCTGACTTTC. Translation: CAGRQEISGANVLTF.

V and J are TRBV7-9 and TRBJ1-2; TRBD1 matches at 9 bases. V trimming: 3 bases; J trimming: 4 bases; junction bases outside the gene matches: 6. The CDR3 totals 15 residues. Per the germline V gene, CDR1 is SEHNR and CDR2 is FQNEAQ (reference sequence). In DNA, the CDR3 is TGTGCCAGCAGCTTTACAGGGGGCGAAACCTATGGCTACACCTTC. It specifies CASSFTGGETYGYTF.

This chain connects TRBV4-1 to TRBJ1-5; 10 bases align to TRBD1. The length of the CDR3 is 19 residues. Trimming at V came to 5 bases and at J to 0 bases, leaving 13 bases not matched to a gene. Germline CDR1 and CDR2: MGHRA and YSYEKL. In DNA form, the CDR3 reads TGCGCCAGCAGCGCCCAGACAGGGGGCGCGGGTAATAGCAATCAGCCCCAGCATTTT. Its translation is CASSAQTGGAGNSNQPQHF.